The TCR beta chain described here comes from a study of early T cells in non-severe SARS-CoV-2 infection. Study-wide context: The sequenced material was bulk RNA from unsorted whole blood, and its chains were unpaired.

TCRdb analysed the 5' RACE reads with MiXCR anew, one entry per CDR3 protein. The repertoire consists of 56,000 or so distinct CDR3 sequences, with about 16% occurring once and the leading ten covering roughly 3.9%. Germline CDR1 reads SGHTA; CDR2 reads FQGNSA. Trimming took off 1 base at V and 3 bases at J, with 13 bases between the two ends. The CDR3 runs to 16 residues. The TCR originated in an adult who was a healthcare worker with PCR-confirmed SARS-CoV-2 infection or an uninfected control (not recorded which). Sequenced material: whole blood, taken at baseline. V gene TRBV7-2 combines with J gene TRBJ1-5; no definite D call. CDR3 loop: CASSLDWADHNQPQHF. The CDR3 coding sequence is TGTGCCAGCAGCTTAGACTGGGCAGACCACAATCAGCCCCAGCATTTT.